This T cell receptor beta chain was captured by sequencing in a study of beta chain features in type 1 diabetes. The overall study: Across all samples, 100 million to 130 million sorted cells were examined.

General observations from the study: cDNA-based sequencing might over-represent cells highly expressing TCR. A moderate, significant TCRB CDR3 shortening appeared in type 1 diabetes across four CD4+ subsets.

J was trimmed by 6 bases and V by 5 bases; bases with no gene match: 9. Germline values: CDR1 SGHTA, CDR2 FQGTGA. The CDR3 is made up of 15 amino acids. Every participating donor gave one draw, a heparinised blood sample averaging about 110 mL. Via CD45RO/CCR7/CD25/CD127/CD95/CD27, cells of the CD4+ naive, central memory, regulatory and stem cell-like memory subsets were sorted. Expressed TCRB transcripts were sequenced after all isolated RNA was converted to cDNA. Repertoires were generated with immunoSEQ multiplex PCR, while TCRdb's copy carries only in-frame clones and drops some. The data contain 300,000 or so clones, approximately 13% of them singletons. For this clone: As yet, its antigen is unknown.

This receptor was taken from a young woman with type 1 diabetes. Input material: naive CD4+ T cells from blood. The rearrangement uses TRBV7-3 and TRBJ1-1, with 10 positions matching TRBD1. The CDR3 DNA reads TGTGCCAGCAGCCCGACGACAGGGGGCGGATCTGAAGCTTTCTTT. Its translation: CASSPTTGGGSEAFF.